This is a list of T cell receptor beta chains from one sample in a study of CXCR3-negative and CXCR3-positive naive CD8 T cells. TCRdb re-called the 5' RACE reads; one entry per CDR3 protein, DNA not given. This table holds some 5,500 distinct CDR3 sequences. Material: naive CXCR3- CD8+ T cells from blood. All receptors derive from a human donor in good health. Some clones in this sample may be carry-over from other donors' samples. CDR3s include the opening cysteine and the closing phenylalanine or tryptophan. Fields, in order: CDR3 length, V gene, J gene, clone size, CDR3 protein. The listing skips clone size in some rows; elsewhere it reads once, few, many or a size class.

len: 17
v_gene: TRBV29-1
j_gene: TRBJ2-1
abundance: NA
CDR3aa: CSVGGQGDYWQFKEQFF

len: 16
v_gene: TRBV20-1
j_gene: TRBJ2-4
abundance: NA
CDR3aa: CSAGGGLAVAKNIQYF

len: 12
v_gene: TRBV18
j_gene: TRBJ1-2
abundance: NA
CDR3aa: CASSRPGPYYTF

len: 14
v_gene: TRBV2
j_gene: TRBJ1-2
abundance: NA
CDR3aa: CASNQGHTNYGYTF

len: 14
v_gene: TRBV20-1
j_gene: TRBJ1-6
abundance: medium-sized
CDR3aa: CSARDLGSYFPLHF

len: 15
v_gene: TRBV5-1
j_gene: TRBJ2-5
abundance: NA
CDR3aa: CASRSRGLIQETQYF

len: 14
v_gene: TRBV29-1
j_gene: TRBJ2-1
abundance: NA
CDR3aa: CSVEIAGGSYEQFF

len: 13
v_gene: TRBV15
j_gene: TRBJ2-1
abundance: NA
CDR3aa: CATSGTSNNEQFF

len: 12
v_gene: TRBV6-2/TRBV6-3
j_gene: TRBJ1-5
abundance: NA
CDR3aa: CASSDAIQPQHF

len: 11
v_gene: TRBV29-1
j_gene: TRBJ2-1
abundance: medium-sized
CDR3aa: CSVEDYNEQFF